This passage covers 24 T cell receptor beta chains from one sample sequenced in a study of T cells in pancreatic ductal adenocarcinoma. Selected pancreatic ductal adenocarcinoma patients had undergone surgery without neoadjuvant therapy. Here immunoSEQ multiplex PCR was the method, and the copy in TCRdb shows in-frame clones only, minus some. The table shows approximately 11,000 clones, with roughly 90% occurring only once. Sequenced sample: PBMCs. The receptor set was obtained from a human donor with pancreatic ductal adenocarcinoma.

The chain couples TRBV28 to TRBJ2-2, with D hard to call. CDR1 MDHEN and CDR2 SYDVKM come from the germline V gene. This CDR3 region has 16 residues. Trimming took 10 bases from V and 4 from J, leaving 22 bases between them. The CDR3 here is CATLPLTPDFTGELFF. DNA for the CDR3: TGTGCCACGTTACCGTTGACACCTGATTTCACCGGGGAGCTGTTTTTT.

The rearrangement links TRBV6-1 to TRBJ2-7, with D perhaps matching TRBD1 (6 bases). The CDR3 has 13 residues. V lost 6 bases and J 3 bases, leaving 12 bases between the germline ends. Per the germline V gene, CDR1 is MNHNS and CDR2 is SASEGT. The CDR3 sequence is CASRKTGFYEQYF. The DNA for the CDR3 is TGTGCCAGCAGGAAGACAGGATTCTACGAGCAGTACTTC.

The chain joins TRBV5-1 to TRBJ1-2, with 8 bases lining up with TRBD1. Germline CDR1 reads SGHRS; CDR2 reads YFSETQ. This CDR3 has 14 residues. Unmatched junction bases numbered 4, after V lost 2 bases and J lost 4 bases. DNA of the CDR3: TGCGCCAGCAGCTTCTCAGGGGGCGGCTATGGCTACACCTTC. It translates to CASSFSGGGYGYTF.

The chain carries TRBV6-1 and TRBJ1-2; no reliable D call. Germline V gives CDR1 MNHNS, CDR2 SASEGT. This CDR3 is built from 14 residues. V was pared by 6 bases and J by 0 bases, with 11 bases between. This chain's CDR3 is CASRRSDANYGYTF. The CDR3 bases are TGTGCCAGCAGAAGATCCGACGCTAACTATGGCTACACCTTC.

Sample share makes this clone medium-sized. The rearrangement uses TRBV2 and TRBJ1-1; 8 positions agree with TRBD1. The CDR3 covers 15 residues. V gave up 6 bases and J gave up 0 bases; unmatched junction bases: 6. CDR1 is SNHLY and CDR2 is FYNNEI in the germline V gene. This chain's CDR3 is CASRRTGFMNTEAFF. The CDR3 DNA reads TGTGCCAGCAGGCGGACAGGGTTTATGAACACTGAAGCTTTCTTT.

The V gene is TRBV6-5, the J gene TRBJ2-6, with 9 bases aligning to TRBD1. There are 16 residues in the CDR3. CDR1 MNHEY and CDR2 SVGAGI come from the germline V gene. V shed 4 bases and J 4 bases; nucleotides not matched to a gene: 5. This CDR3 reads CASSLVQGAGANVLTF. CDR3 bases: TGTGCCAGCAGTTTAGTACAGGGGGCCGGGGCCAACGTCCTGACTTTC.

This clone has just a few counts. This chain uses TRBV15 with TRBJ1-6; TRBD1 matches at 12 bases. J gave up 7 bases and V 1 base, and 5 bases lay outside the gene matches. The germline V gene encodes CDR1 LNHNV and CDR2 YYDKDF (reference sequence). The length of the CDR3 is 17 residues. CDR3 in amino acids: CATSRGGQGASNSPLHF. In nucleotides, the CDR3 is TGTGCCACCAGCAGAGGGGGACAGGGGGCGTCGAATTCACCCCTCCACTTT.

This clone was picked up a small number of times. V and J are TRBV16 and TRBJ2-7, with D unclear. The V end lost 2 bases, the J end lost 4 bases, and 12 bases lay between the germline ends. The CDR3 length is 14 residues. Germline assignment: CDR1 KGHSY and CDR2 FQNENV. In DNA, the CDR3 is TGTGCCAGCAGCCAAAGTTCCCAAGGGTACGAGCAGTACTTC. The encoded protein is CASSQSSQGYEQYF.

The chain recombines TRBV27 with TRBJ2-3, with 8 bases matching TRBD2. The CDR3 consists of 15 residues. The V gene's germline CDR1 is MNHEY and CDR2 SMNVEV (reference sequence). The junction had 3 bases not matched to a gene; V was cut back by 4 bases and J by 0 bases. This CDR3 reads CASSSPSGSTDTQYF. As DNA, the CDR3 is TGTGCCAGCAGTTCCCCTAGCGGGAGCACAGATACGCAGTATTTT.

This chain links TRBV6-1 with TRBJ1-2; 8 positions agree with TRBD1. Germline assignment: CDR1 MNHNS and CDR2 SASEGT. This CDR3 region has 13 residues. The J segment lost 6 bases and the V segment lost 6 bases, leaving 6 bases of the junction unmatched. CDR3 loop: CASRETGVNGYTF. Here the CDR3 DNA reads TGTGCCAGCAGGGAGACAGGGGTAAATGGCTACACCTTC.

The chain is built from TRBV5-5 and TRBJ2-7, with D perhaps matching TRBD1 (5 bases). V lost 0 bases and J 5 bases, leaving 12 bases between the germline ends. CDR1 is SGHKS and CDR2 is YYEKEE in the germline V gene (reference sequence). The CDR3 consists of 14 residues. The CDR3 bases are TGTGCCAGCAGCTTGGCGCCAGGGCAAAACGAGCAGTACTTC. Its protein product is CASSLAPGQNEQYF.

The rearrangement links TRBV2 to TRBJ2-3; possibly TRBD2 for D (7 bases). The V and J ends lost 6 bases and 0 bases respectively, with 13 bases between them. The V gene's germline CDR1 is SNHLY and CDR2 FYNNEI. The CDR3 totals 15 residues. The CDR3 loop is CASREQGGSTDTQYF. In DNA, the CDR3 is TGTGCCAGCAGAGAACAGGGAGGGAGCACAGATACGCAGTATTTT.

The CDR3 protein is CASSAKQGINEKLFF. CDR3 coding DNA: TGTGCCAGCAGCGCAAAACAGGGAATTAATGAAAAACTGTTTTTT. The chain links TRBV7-2 to TRBJ1-4, with D perhaps TRBD1 (6 bases). Germline lookup yields CDR1 SGHTA and CDR2 FQGNSA. Trimming shortened V by 5 bases and J by 4 bases, and 14 bases separated the two germline ends. This CDR3 contains 15 residues.

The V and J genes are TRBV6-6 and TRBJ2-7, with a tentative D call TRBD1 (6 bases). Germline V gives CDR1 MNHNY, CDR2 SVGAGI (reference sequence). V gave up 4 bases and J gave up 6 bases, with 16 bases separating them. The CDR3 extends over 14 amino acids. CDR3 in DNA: TGTGCCAGCAGTTCCGGACAGTTTCGGGGCGAGCAGTACTTC. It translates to CASSSGQFRGEQYF.

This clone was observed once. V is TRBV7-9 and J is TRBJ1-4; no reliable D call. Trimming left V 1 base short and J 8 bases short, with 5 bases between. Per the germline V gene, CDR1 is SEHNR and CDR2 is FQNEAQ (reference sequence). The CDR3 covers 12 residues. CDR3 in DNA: TGTGCCAGCAGCTTAGGAGGGGAAAAACTGTTTTTT. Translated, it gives CASSLGGEKLFF.

CDR3 amino acids: CATRRESYNEQFF. For the CDR3, the DNA is TGTGCCACCCGGCGGGAATCCTACAATGAGCAGTTCTTC. V is TRBV6-6 and J is TRBJ2-1; maybe TRBD2 (6 bases). Between the trimmed V and J ends, which lost 10 bases and 1 base, there was a span of 11 bases. This CDR3 spans 13 amino acids. CDR1 is MNHNY and CDR2 is SVGAGI in the germline V gene (reference sequence).

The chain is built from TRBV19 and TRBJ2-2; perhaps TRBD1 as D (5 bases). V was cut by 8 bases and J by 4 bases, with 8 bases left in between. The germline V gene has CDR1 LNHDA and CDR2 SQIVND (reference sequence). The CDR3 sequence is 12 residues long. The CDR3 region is CASGHPTGELFF. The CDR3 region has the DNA TGTGCCAGTGGACACCCCACCGGGGAGCTGTTTTTT.

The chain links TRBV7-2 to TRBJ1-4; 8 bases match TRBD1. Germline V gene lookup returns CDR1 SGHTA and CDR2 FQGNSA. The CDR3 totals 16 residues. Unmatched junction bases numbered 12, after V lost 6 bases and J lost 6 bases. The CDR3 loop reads CASRGPTGGNDEKLFF. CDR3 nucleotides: TGTGCCAGCAGGGGTCCTACAGGGGGAAACGATGAAAAACTGTTTTTT.

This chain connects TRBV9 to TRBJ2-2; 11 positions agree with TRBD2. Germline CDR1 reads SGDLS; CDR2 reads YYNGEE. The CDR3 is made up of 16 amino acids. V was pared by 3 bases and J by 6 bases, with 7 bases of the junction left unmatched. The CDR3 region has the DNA TGTGCCAGCAGCGATGATAGCGGGGGGGGTCCCGGGGAGCTGTTTTTT. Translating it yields CASSDDSGGGPGELFF.

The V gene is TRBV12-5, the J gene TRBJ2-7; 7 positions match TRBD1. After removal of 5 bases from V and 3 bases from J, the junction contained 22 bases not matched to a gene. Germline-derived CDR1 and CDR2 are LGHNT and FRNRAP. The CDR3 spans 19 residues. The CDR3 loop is CASGGTGTDSIARFYEQYF. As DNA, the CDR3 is TGTGCTAGTGGTGGGACCGGGACAGACTCTATCGCGCGGTTCTACGAGCAGTACTTC.

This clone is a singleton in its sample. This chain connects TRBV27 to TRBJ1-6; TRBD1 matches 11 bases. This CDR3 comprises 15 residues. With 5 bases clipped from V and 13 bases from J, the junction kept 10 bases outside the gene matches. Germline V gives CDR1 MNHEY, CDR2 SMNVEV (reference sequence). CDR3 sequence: CASSVTGTGGIPLHF. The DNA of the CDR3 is TGTGCCAGCAGTGTAACCGGGACAGGGGGGATTCCCCTCCACTTT.

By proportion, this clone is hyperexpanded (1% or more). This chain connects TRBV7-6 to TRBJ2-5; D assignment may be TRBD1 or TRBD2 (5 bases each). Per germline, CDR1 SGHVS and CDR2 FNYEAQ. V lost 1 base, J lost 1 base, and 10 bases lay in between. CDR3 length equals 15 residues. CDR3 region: CASSLDWGFQETQYF. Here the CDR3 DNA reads TGTGCCAGCAGCTTAGACTGGGGGTTCCAAGAGACCCAGTACTTC.

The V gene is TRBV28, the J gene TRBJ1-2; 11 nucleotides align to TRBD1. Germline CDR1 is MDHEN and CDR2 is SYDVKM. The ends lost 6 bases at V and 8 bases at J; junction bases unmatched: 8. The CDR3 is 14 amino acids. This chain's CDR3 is CASRLGQGAGGYTF. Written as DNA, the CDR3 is TGTGCCAGCAGACTCGGACAGGGGGCAGGGGGCTACACCTTC.

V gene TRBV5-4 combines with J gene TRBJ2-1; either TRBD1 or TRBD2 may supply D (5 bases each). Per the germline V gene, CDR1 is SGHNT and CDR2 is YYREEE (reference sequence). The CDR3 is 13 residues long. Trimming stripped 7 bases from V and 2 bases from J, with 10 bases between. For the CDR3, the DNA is TGTGCCAGCTCGGAGGACACCTACAATGAGCAGTTCTTC. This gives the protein CASSEDTYNEQFF.